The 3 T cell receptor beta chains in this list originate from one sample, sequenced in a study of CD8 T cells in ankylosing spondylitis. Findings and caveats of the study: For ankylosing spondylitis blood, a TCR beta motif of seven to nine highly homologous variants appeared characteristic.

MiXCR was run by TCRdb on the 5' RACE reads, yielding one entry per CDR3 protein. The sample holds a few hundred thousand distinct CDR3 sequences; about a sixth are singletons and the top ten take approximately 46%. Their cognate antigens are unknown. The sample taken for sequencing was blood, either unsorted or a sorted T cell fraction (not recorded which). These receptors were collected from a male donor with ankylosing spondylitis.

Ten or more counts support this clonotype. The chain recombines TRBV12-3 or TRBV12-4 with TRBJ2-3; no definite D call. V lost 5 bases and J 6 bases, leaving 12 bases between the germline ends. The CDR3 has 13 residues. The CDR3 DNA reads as TGTGCCAGCAGTACCACCCTGGGGGATACGCAGTATTTT. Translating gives CASSTTLGDTQYF.

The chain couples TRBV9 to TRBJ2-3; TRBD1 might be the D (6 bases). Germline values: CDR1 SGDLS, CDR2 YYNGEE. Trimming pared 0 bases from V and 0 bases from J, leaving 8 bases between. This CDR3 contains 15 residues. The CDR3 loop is CASSVEDSSTDTQYF. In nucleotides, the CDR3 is TGTGCCAGCAGCGTAGAGGACAGTAGCACAGATACGCAGTATTTT.

DNA of the CDR3: TGTGCCAGTAGTATAGCGGGACAGGGCTACTACGAGCAGTACTTC. It codes for CASSIAGQGYYEQYF. The J gene is TRBJ2-7, the V gene TRBV19; 9 nucleotides line up with TRBD1. The V segment lost 1 base and the J segment 3 bases; nucleotides outside the gene matches: 4. CDR1 LNHDA and CDR2 SQIVND come from the germline V gene (reference sequence). The CDR3 loop spans 15 amino acids.